A selection of T cell receptor beta chains follows, all from one sample in a study of OX40 agonist ivuxolimab in advanced cancers. Assay: immunoSEQ multiplex PCR; the TCRdb copy retains only in-frame clones and omits some. The sample carries roughly 74,000 clones, roughly 90% recorded once. This material consisted of CD4+ or CD8+ T cells sorted from blood, taken in a trial of the OX40 agonist ivuxolimab. The origin of the receptors is an adult with an advanced solid tumor such as melanoma, head and neck, liver or kidney cancer. The CDR3 runs from the conserved cysteine through the conserved F or W. Each record gives: V gene, J gene, D gene, clone size, CDR3 protein, CDR3 DNA. The D gene is left open where the match is weak. Clone size is not always given. Where it is, it says once, few, many or a class for expanded clones.

TRBV7-8	TRBJ1-2	-	-	CASSLAPAGANYGYTF	TGTGCCAGCAGCTTAGCGCCCGCAGGTGCTAACTATGGCTACACCTTC
TRBV19	TRBJ1-1	-	-	CASSIARGAHTEAFF	TGTGCCAGTAGTATAGCGCGGGGGGCGCACACTGAAGCTTTCTTT
TRBV5-5	TRBJ2-2	-	-	CASRGGGNTGELFF	TGTGCCAGCAGGGGAGGGGGCAACACCGGGGAGCTGTTTTTT
TRBV2	TRBJ2-7	TRBD1	-	CASSEAGTGSYEQYF	TGTGCCAGCAGTGAAGCCGGGACAGGGTCCTACGAGCAGTACTTC
TRBV2	TRBJ2-7	TRBD1	-	CASRPSAGGQGSEQYF	TGTGCCAGCAGACCTAGCGCCGGGGGACAGGGAAGCGAGCAGTACTTC
TRBV6-1	TRBJ2-1	-	once	CASSEAGWLYNEQFF	TGTGCCAGCAGTGAAGCTGGATGGCTCTACAATGAGCAGTTCTTC
TRBV7-9	TRBJ2-6	-	-	CASSETGKGTGANVLTF	TGTGCCAGCAGCGAAACAGGAAAGGGCACTGGGGCCAACGTCCTGACTTTC
TRBV9	TRBJ1-2	TRBD1	-	CASSAAPGTGIRGYTF	TGTGCCAGCAGCGCCGCCCCCGGGACAGGGATTCGCGGCTACACCTTC
TRBV4-1	TRBJ1-5	-	once	CASSPHLYSNQPQHF	TGCGCCAGCAGCCCGCACCTTTATAGCAATCAGCCCCAGCATTTT
TRBV5-1	TRBJ2-5	TRBD1	once	CASHDREETQYF	TGCGCCAGCCATGACAGGGAAGAGACCCAGTACTTC
TRBV27	TRBJ2-5	-	-	CASSFSTSGETQYF	TGTGCCAGCAGTTTTTCCACTTCGGGTGAGACCCAGTACTTC
TRBV29-1	TRBJ1-2	-	few	CSVPGVRYGYTF	TGCAGCGTGCCCGGTGTACGTTATGGCTACACCTTC